The 26 T cell receptor beta chains presented below share a single source sample, sequenced in a study of blood T cell repertoires in COVID-19. The repertoire was sequenced with immunoSEQ multiplex PCR; TCRdb's copy has only in-frame clones and lacks some. The sample lists just over 350,000 clones, 87% occurring once. Sequencing was done on a sample of PBMCs or T cells enriched from blood (not recorded which). Receptors were obtained from a young woman who had recovered from COVID-19.

The V and J genes are TRBV15 and TRBJ1-2, with D perhaps TRBD1 (6 bases). Looked up from germline, CDR1 is LNHNV and CDR2 is YYDKDF (reference sequence). V was trimmed by 3 bases and J by 4 bases, leaving 12 bases between them. CDR3 length equals 14 residues. The CDR3 reads CATSRGGPTYGYTF. CDR3 nucleotides: TGTGCCACCAGCAGGGGGGGGCCGACCTATGGCTACACCTTC.

The chain carries TRBV5-4 and TRBJ1-1, with 7 bases identical to TRBD1. Germline trimming cut 3 bases from V and 2 bases from J; bases unmatched to any gene: 7. This CDR3 contains 15 residues. The V gene's germline CDR1 is SGHNT and CDR2 YYREEE (reference sequence). The CDR3 DNA sequence: TGTGCCAGCAGCTCCAGGACAGGCGCTAACACTGAAGCTTTCTTT. As protein: CASSSRTGANTEAFF. The variable domain in full, completed from reference TRBV5-4 and TRBJ1-1, reads ETGVTQSPTHLIKTRGQQVTLRCSSQSGHNTVSWYQQALGQGPQFIFQYYREEENGRGNFPPRFSGLQFPNYSSELNVNALELDDSALYLCASSSRTGANTEAFFGQGTRLTVV.

The rearrangement uses TRBV13 and TRBJ2-1; tentatively, D is TRBD2 (6 bases). The CDR3 consists of 14 residues. Germline CDR1 is PRHDT and CDR2 is FYEKMQ (reference sequence). V was clipped by 8 bases and J by 5 bases, with 16 bases between them. The CDR3, as DNA: TGTGCCAGCCGTAGGGGCGGGGAAAACAATGAGCAGTTCTTC. Protein: CASRRGGENNEQFF.

This clone was seen a single time. The CDR3 sequence is CASSQVSGFNEQFF. The CDR3, as DNA: TGTGCCAGCAGCCAAGTTTCCGGGTTCAATGAGCAGTTCTTC. This chain links TRBV14 with TRBJ2-1, with D hard to call. Trimming removed 1 base from V and 6 bases from J, with 10 bases in between. This CDR3 spans 14 amino acids. The germline gives CDR1 SGHDN, CDR2 FVKESK.

V usage is TRBV27 and J usage is TRBJ1-6; the D gene is possibly TRBD1 (5 bases). The germline V and J ends were trimmed by 0 bases and 8 bases, with 8 bases remaining between them. The CDR3 has 14 amino acids. Germline V lookup: CDR1 MNHEY, CDR2 SMNVEV (reference sequence). The CDR3 DNA sequence: TGTGCCAGCAGTTTATCTAAAGGGGATTCACCCCTCCACTTT. Translation: CASSLSKGDSPLHF.

The chain is built from TRBV10-1 and TRBJ1-6; 9 positions match TRBD1. This CDR3 is built from 14 residues. CDR1 and CDR2 (germline): WNHNN, SYGVQD (reference sequence). The ends lost 6 bases at V and 6 bases at J; junction bases unmatched: 3. The CDR3 DNA reads TGCGCCAGCAGCGCGGGACAGGGTAATTCACCCCTCCACTTT. Protein: CASSAGQGNSPLHF.

The gene calls are TRBV6-5 and TRBJ2-3, with D hard to call. The CDR3 has 13 residues. Germline V gene sequence: CDR1 MNHEY, CDR2 SVGAGI. V lost 10 bases and J 1 base, leaving 12 bases between the germline ends. The CDR3 DNA sequence: TGTGCCACGGGTACTGACGGCACAGATACGCAGTATTTT. This gives the protein CATGTDGTDTQYF.

The rearrangement joins TRBV28 to TRBJ1-1; 11 nucleotides agree with TRBD1. The CDR3 spans 15 residues. Germline V lookup: CDR1 MDHEN, CDR2 SYDVKM. Trimming at V came to 5 bases and at J to 1 base, leaving 3 bases not matched to a gene. DNA for the CDR3: TGTGCCAGCAGTAGGACAGGGGGCGCGAACACTGAAGCTTTCTTT. It specifies CASSRTGGANTEAFF.

This sequence joins TRBV2 and TRBJ1-5; TRBD1 matches 7 bases. V shed 6 bases and J 0 bases; nucleotides not matched to a gene: 5. The CDR3 is made up of 15 amino acids. Germline values: CDR1 SNHLY, CDR2 FYNNEI. The CDR3 DNA sequence: TGTGCCAGCAGACGGGACAGCCATAGCAATCAGCCCCAGCATTTT. Amino acid sequence: CASRRDSHSNQPQHF. The full variable domain, rest sourced from reference TRBV2 and TRBJ1-5, is EPEVTQTPSHQVTQMGQEVILRCVPISNHLYFYWYRQILGQKVEFLVSFYNNEISEKSEIFDDQFSVERPDGSNFTLKIRSTKLEDSAMYFCASRRDSHSNQPQHFGDGTRLSIL.

This clone occurred a few times. V usage is TRBV7-8 and J usage is TRBJ1-5, with TRBD1 matching over 7 bases. J gave up 3 bases and V 11 bases, and 7 bases lay outside the gene matches. Germline V gene lookup returns CDR1 SGHVS and CDR2 FQNEAQ. The CDR3 is 13 residues long. The DNA for the CDR3 is TGTGCCGCCGGGACAGCGTACAATCAGCCCCAGCATTTT. Its translation: CAAGTAYNQPQHF.

This clone was picked up a small number of times. This chain joins TRBV14 and TRBJ1-1; the D gene is possibly TRBD1 (6 bases). V was trimmed by 5 bases and J by 1 base, leaving 8 bases between them. This CDR3 spans 13 amino acids. Germline V gene data show CDR1 as SGHDN and CDR2 as FVKESK. The DNA for the CDR3 is TGTGCCAGCAGCTTGGACAGGAACACTGAAGCTTTCTTT. Residues: CASSLDRNTEAFF.

V usage is TRBV29-1 and J usage is TRBJ1-2; D may be TRBD1 (6 bases). V dropped 0 bases and J dropped 8 bases, with 13 bases sitting between them. In germline, CDR1 is SQVTM, CDR2 ANQGSEA. The CDR3 sequence is 13 residues long. The CDR3 coding sequence is TGCAGCGTTGAAGATCGTGGGGGCTGGGGCTACACCTTC. Translation: CSVEDRGGWGYTF.

The chain uses TRBV20-1 and TRBJ2-7; the D gene is possibly TRBD2 (5 bases). V lost 3 bases and J lost 0, with 12 bases in between. Germline values: CDR1 DFQATT, CDR2 SNEGSKA (reference sequence). The CDR3 is 14 residues long. Written as DNA, the CDR3 is TGCAGTGCTAGTCCTAGCTTTTCCTCCTACGAGCAGTACTTC. It specifies CSASPSFSSYEQYF.

The chain has TRBV5-1 and TRBJ2-5; 7 bases agree with TRBD2. The CDR3 is 14 residues long. Germline CDR1 SGHRS, CDR2 YFSETQ. Trimming removed 1 base from V and 5 bases from J; junction bases left unmatched: 5. The CDR3 here is CASSLLADEETQYF. CDR3 DNA: TGCGCCAGCAGCTTGCTAGCGGACGAGGAGACCCAGTACTTC. The whole variable domain, filled in from reference TRBV5-1 and TRBJ2-5, reads KAGVTQTPRYLIKTRGQQVTLSCSPISGHRSVSWYQQTPGQGLQFLFEYFSETQRNKGNFPGRFSGRQFSNSRSEMNVSTLELGDSALYLCASSLLADEETQYFGPGTRLLVL.

The chain recombines TRBV27 with TRBJ2-1; D ambiguous. The CDR3 is made up of 17 amino acids. V was clipped by 5 bases and J by 0 bases, with 17 bases between them. The germline gives CDR1 MNHEY, CDR2 SMNVEV (reference sequence). DNA of the CDR3: TGTGCCAGCAGTATAACCCAGACTCCGAGCTCCTACAATGAGCAGTTCTTC. Encoded protein: CASSITQTPSSYNEQFF.

The V and J genes are TRBV6-4 and TRBJ2-1, with D tentatively TRBD2 (6 bases). The CDR3 is made up of 15 amino acids. The V gene lost 3 bases and the J gene lost 3 bases, with 12 bases spanning the gap. Germline V CDR1 and CDR2: MRHNA, SNTAGT. The CDR3 sequence is CASSEVAENYNEQFF. The CDR3 DNA reads TGTGCCAGCAGTGAAGTAGCGGAAAACTACAATGAGCAGTTCTTC.

The chain joins TRBV29-1 to TRBJ1-1; D remains unclear. CDR1 and CDR2 from the germline V gene are SQVTM and ANQGSEA. The CDR3 is 13 residues long. Trimming pared 0 bases from V and 3 bases from J, leaving 8 bases between. The CDR3 DNA is TGCAGCGTTGAAGATGCGATGGACACTGAAGCTTTCTTT. Translation gives CSVEDAMDTEAFF. The variable domain in full, completed from reference TRBV29-1 and TRBJ1-1, reads SAVISQKPSRDICQRGTSLTIQCQVDSQVTMMFWYRQQPGQSLTLIATANQGSEATYESGFVIDKFPISRPNLTFSTLTVSNMSPEDSSIYLCSVEDAMDTEAFFGQGTRLTVV.

The chain joins TRBV19 to TRBJ2-7; D possibly corresponds to TRBD1 (6 bases). V lost 1 base and J 1 base, leaving 8 bases between the germline ends. The CDR3 extends over 14 amino acids. The germline V gene encodes CDR1 LNHDA and CDR2 SQIVND (reference sequence). The CDR3 DNA reads as TGTGCCAGTAGTATAGCCGGACAGTCCTACGAGCAGTACTTC. This translates into CASSIAGQSYEQYF.

This clone was recorded only once. This chain joins TRBV9 and TRBJ2-2, with TRBD2 identical over 11 bases. The J segment lost 4 bases and the V segment lost 4 bases, leaving 6 bases of the junction unmatched. CDR3 length: 16 residues. Germline CDR1 SGDLS, CDR2 YYNGEE. The CDR3 is CASSPIAGGGTGELFF. CDR3 nucleotide sequence: TGTGCCAGCAGCCCAATAGCGGGAGGGGGCACCGGGGAGCTGTTTTTT.

This rearrangement joins TRBV30 to TRBJ1-5, with no clear D. This CDR3 spans 13 amino acids. Trimming shortened V by 0 bases and J by 2 bases, and 5 bases separated the two germline ends. Germline V gene data show CDR1 as GTSNPN and CDR2 as SVGIG (reference sequence). DNA for the CDR3: TGTGCCTGGAGTGTACCGGGCAATCAGCCCCAGCATTTT. Protein sequence: CAWSVPGNQPQHF.

CDR3 sequence reads: CASSPLADSYEQYF. As DNA, the CDR3 is TGTGCCAGCTCACCACTAGCGGACTCCTACGAGCAGTACTTC. The J gene is TRBJ2-7, the V gene TRBV18; D may be TRBD2 (6 bases). V lost 1 base, J lost 0 bases, and 7 bases lay in between. CDR1 KGHSH and CDR2 LQKENI come from the germline V gene. There are 14 residues in the CDR3.

V is TRBV4-1 and J is TRBJ1-5, with 11 positions matching TRBD1. The V and J ends lost 0 bases and 7 bases, in that order; junction bases with no gene match: 5. Germline values: CDR1 MGHRA, CDR2 YSYEKL. The CDR3 is 16 amino acids. CDR3: CASSQEGQGAGQPQHF. The CDR3 nucleotides read TGCGCCAGCAGCCAAGAAGGACAGGGGGCAGGACAGCCCCAGCATTTT.

This chain uses TRBV7-2 with TRBJ2-7, with D tentatively TRBD2 (5 bases). With 1 base removed from V and 2 bases from J, the gap between germline ends came to 6 bases. This CDR3 is 13 amino acids long. Per the germline V gene, CDR1 is SGHTA and CDR2 is FQGNSA. Here the CDR3 reads CASSLGRTYEQYF. The DNA for the CDR3 is TGTGCCAGCAGCTTAGGGAGGACCTACGAGCAGTACTTC.

V and J are TRBV13 and TRBJ2-1; D is unclear. With 5 bases removed from V and 9 bases from J, the gap between germline ends came to 14 bases. The CDR3 is 13 amino acids. The V gene's germline CDR1 is PRHDT and CDR2 FYEKMQ (reference sequence). CDR3 sequence: CASSALRSVEQFF. In DNA, the CDR3 is TGTGCCAGCAGCGCCCTGCGGAGCGTTGAGCAGTTCTTC.

J is TRBJ1-2 and V is TRBV27, with TRBD1 identical over 9 bases. The germline gives CDR1 MNHEY, CDR2 SMNVEV (reference sequence). Losses at the gene ends were 6 bases for V and 4 bases for J; bases not matched to a gene: 9. The CDR3 runs 15 residues. The CDR3 here is CASRPTGQGRYGYTF. The CDR3 DNA follows: TGTGCCAGCAGACCAACCGGACAGGGGCGCTATGGCTACACCTTC.

J is TRBJ2-1 and V is TRBV29-1; 7 bases are shared with TRBD2. Germline lookup yields CDR1 SQVTM and CDR2 ANQGSEA. The V and J ends lost 7 bases and 3 bases, in that order; junction bases with no gene match: 6. The CDR3 sequence is 13 residues long. CDR3 sequence (DNA): TGCAGCGCCCCAGCGGGGAACTACAATGAGCAGTTCTTC. This translates into CSAPAGNYNEQFF.